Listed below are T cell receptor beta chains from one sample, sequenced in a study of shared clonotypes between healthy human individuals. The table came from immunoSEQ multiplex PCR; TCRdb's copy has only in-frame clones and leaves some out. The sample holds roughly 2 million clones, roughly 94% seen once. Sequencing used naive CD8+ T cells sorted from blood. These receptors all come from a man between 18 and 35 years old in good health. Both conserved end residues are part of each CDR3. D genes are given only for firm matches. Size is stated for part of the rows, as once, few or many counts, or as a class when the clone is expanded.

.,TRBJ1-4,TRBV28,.,TGTGCCAGCAGTTCCCCTCGGCCGGCTAATGAAAAACTGTTTTTT,CASSSPRPANEKLFF
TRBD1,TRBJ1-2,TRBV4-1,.,TGCGCCAGCAGCAGCCCCCCAGGGGGCTCGGCTGGCTACACCTTC,CASSSPPGGSAGYTF
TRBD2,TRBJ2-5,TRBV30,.,TGTGCCTGGAGCTTAGCGGGGGGAGGATTGAAGCAGTACTTC,CAWSLAGGGLKQYF
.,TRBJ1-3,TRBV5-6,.,TGTGCCAGCAGTCTGGGGTCCAGTCCGCACACCATATATTTT,CASSLGSSPHTIYF
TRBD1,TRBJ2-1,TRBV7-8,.,TGTGCCAGCAGCCCAGACAGGGGTACCTACAATGAGCAGTTCTTC,CASSPDRGTYNEQFF
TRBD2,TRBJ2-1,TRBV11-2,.,TGTGCCAGCAGCTGGATTCTAGCGGGAAGCTACAATGAGCAGTTCTTC,CASSWILAGSYNEQFF
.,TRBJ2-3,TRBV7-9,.,TGTGCCAGCAGCTTATATTTCGCCACAGATACGCAGTATTTT,CASSLYFATDTQYF
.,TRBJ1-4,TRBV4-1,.,TGCGCCAGCAGCCAAGATCAGGACAGCTTATATGAAAAACTGTTTTTT,CASSQDQDSLYEKLFF
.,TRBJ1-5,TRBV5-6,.,TGTGCCGGCAGCTTGACAGGCTATCATGAGCCCCAGCATTTT,CAGSLTGYHEPQHF
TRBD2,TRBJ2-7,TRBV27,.,TGTGCCAGCAGTTTATACCGGACCGGGGGGGAGCAGTACTTC,CASSLYRTGGEQYF
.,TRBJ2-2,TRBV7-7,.,TGTGCTAGCAGCTTAGAGCTAGGGAGCACCGGGGAGCTGTTTTTT,CASSLELGSTGELFF
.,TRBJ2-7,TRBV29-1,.,TGCAGCGTTGAAAATTCGGGTTTAGGCGGAGTCTACGAGCAGTACTTC,CSVENSGLGGVYEQYF
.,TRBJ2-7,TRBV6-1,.,TGTGCCAGCAGTGAAGGGCAGACGTCCTACGAGCAGTACTTC,CASSEGQTSYEQYF
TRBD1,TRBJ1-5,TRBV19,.,TGTGCCGGCGGGACAGGGAATCAGCCCCAGCATTTT,CAGGTGNQPQHF
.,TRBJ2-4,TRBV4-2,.,TGTGCCAGCAGCCAAGGGAACCAGGGGCCGCAGTACTTC,CASSQGNQGPQYF
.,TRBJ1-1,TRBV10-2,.,TGCGCCAGCAGTGAGATAGGGGAATGGAACACTGAAGCTTTCTTT,CASSEIGEWNTEAFF
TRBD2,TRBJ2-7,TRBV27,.,TGTGCCAGCACCAATATCGTAGCGGGAGGGCCTGGCGAGCAGTACTTC,CASTNIVAGGPGEQYF
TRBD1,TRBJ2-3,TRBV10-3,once,TGTGCCATCAGTGAGTCGGGACAGGGACCAGATACGCAGTATTTT,CAISESGQGPDTQYF
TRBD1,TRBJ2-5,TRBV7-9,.,TGTGCCAGCACAGACGGGACAGGGAATTCGGAGACCCAGTACTTC,CASTDGTGNSETQYF
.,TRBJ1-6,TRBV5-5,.,TGTGCCAGCAGCGCCGCGGGAGGAGGTTCACCCCTCCACTTT,CASSAAGGGSPLHF
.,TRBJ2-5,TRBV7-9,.,TGTGCCAGCAGCTCGATTCAGGGATTGGAGACCCAGTACTTC,CASSSIQGLETQYF
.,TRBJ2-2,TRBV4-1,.,TGCGCCAGCAGCCCCACAGTAAACACCGGGGAGCTGTTTTTT,CASSPTVNTGELFF
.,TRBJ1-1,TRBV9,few,TGTGCCAGCAGCGTAGAATTAGGGGTGGAAGCTTTCTTT,CASSVELGVEAFF
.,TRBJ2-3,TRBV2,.,TGTGCCAGCAGTGAAGGTGTTTTCGACCTGGCGGATACGCAGTATTTT,CASSEGVFDLADTQYF
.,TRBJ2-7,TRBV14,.,TGTGCCAGCAGCTGGCAGGGCGGCTACGAGCAGTACTTC,CASSWQGGYEQYF
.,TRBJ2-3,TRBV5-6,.,TGTGCCAGCAGCTTGGAACCTAGCACAGATACGCAGTATTTT,CASSLEPSTDTQYF
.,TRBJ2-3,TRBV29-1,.,TGCAGCGTTGTGGGGGACTCTAGCACAGATACGCAGTATTTT,CSVVGDSSTDTQYF
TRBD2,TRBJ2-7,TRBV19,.,TGTGCCAGTATAGAGCTAGCGGGTTCCTCCTACGAGCAGTACTTC,CASIELAGSSYEQYF
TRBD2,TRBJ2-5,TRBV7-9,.,TGTGCCAGCAGCCCTGGCGGGGGGGCAGAGACCCAGTACTTC,CASSPGGGAETQYF
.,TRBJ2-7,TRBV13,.,TGTGCCAGCAGCTTAGCAGGGTCAGGACGTGCCTACGAGCAGTACTTC,CASSLAGSGRAYEQYF
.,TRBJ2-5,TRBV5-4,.,TGTGCCAGCAGCTTGTTGGCGGCAGGGAAAACCCGGTACCAAGAGACCCAGTACTTC,CASSLLAAGKTRYQETQYF
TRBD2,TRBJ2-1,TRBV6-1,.,TGTGCCAGCAGTGATAGCCGAAACGGCCTAGCGGGAGGGCGGGATGAGCAGTTCTTC,CASSDSRNGLAGGRDEQFF
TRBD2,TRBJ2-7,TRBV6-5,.,TGTGCCAGCAGAGCGGGGTTATCCCACGAGCAGTACTTC,CASRAGLSHEQYF
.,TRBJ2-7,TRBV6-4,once,TGTGCCAGCAGTGACTCGTGCCAGCTCTTATGTTACGAGCAGTACTTC,CASSDSCQLLCYEQYF
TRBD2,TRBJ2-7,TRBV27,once,TGTGCCAGCAGGGGGGGGACTAGCGGGAGAGAGGAGCAGTACTTC,CASRGGTSGREEQYF
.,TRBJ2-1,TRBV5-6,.,TGTGCCAGCAGCTTCGGGACACCCTACAATGAGCAGTTCTTC,CASSFGTPYNEQFF
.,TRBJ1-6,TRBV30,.,TGTGCCTGGGCTACAGAAAACTATAATTCACCCCTCCACTTT,CAWATENYNSPLHF
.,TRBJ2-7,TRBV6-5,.,TGTGCCAGCAGTTACGGTGAAAGCGAGCAGTACTTC,CASSYGESEQYF
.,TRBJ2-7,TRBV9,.,TGTGCCAGCAGCGTAGTATCGGGTGCCGAGCAGTACTTC,CASSVVSGAEQYF
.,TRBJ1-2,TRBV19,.,TGTGCCAGTAGTATAGCCGGACCCTATGGCTACACCTTC,CASSIAGPYGYTF
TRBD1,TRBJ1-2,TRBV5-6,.,TGTGCCAGCAGCCGTGGGGACAGTCACTATGGCTACACCTTC,CASSRGDSHYGYTF
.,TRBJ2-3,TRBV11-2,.,TGTGCCAGCAGCAATACGGTGGGAGATACGCAGTATTTT,CASSNTVGDTQYF